The T cell receptor (beta chain) under discussion was sequenced for a study of T cells after yellow fever vaccination. Study-level findings and limits: At 95% to 98% for CD4 and about 87% for CD8, most primary-vaccination clones showed up again after the booster.

The CDR3 spans 15 residues. The ends lost 3 bases at V and 2 bases at J; junction bases unmatched: 4. In germline, CDR1 is DFQATT, CDR2 SNEGSKA (reference sequence). Comments on this clonotype: The antigen is undetermined.

They built TCR cDNA with 5'RACE template switching, a step that put in a universal primer site and UMIs. TCRdb analysed the 5' RACE reads with MiXCR anew, one entry per CDR3 protein. Among around 550,000 distinct CDR3 sequences listed, less than 20% were seen once. The sequencing here drew on PBMCs, taken 15 days after the yellow fever booster vaccination. This TCR was recovered from a man aged 30 to 39 who received the YFV17D yellow fever vaccine. This chain connects TRBV20-1 to TRBJ1-5; 10 bases map to TRBD1. The CDR3 reads CSARGQGTGNQPQHF. The DNA of the CDR3 is TGCAGTGCTAGGGGACAGGGGACTGGCAATCAGCCCCAGCATTTT.